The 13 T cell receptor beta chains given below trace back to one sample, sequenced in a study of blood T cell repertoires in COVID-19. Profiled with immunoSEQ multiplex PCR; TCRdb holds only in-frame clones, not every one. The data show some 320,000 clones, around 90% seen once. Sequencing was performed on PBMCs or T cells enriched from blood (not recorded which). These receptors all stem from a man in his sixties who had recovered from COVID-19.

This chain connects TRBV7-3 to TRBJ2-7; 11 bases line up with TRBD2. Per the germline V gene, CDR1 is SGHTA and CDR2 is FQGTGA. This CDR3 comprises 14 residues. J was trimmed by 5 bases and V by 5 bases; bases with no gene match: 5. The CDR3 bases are TGTGCCAGCAGCGAAGGGACTAGCGGCCACGAGCAGTACTTC. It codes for CASSEGTSGHEQYF.

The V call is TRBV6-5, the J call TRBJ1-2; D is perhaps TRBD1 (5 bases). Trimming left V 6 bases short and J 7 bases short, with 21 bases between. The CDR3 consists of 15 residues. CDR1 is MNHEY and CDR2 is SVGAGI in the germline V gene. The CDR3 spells CASRRGPDSQGGYTF. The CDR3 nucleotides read TGTGCCAGCAGAAGAGGACCCGATAGTCAGGGTGGCTACACCTTC.

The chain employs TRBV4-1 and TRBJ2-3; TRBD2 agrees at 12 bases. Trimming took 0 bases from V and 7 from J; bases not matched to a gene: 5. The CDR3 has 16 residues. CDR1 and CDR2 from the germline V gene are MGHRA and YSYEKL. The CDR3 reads CASSQDLAGGRNTQYF. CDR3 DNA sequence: TGCGCCAGCAGCCAAGATCTAGCGGGAGGGCGAAATACGCAGTATTTT.

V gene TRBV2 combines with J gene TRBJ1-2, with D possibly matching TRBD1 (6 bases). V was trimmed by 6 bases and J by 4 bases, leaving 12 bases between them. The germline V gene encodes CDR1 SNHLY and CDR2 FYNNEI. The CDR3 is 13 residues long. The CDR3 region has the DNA TGTGCCAGCAGGGACCGGGACATCTATGGCTACACCTTC. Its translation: CASRDRDIYGYTF.

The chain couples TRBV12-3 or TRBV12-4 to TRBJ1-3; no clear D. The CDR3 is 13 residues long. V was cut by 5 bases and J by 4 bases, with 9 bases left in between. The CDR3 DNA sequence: TGTGCCAGCAGTCCCGCGGGGGGAAACACCATATATTTT. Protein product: CASSPAGGNTIYF.

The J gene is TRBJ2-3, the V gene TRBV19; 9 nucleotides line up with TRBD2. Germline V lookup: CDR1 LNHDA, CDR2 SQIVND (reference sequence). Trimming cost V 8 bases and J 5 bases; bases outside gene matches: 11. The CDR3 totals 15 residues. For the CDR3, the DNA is TGTGCCAGTTCGGGCGGGGGGGGCCTGGGAGATACGCAGTATTTT. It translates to CASSGGGGLGDTQYF.

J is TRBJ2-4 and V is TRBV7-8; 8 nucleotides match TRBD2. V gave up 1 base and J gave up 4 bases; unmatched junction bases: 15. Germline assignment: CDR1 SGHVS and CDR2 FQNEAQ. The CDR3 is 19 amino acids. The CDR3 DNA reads TGTGCCAGCAGCTTAGAGTACCGGGGGGGCGCTTCGGAAAAAAACATTCAGTACTTC. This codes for CASSLEYRGGASEKNIQYF.

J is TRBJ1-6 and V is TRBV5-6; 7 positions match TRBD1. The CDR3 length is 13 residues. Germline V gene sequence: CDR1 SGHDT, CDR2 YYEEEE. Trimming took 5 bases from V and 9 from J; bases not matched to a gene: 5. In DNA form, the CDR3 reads TGTGCCAGCAGTAAGACAGGGCCTTCACCCCTCCACTTT. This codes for CASSKTGPSPLHF.

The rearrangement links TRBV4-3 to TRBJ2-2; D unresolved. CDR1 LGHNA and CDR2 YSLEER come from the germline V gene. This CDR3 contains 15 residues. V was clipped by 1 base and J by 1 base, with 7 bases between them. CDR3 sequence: CASSQGLRNTGELFF. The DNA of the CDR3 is TGCGCCAGCAGCCAAGGCCTGAGGAACACCGGGGAGCTGTTTTTT.

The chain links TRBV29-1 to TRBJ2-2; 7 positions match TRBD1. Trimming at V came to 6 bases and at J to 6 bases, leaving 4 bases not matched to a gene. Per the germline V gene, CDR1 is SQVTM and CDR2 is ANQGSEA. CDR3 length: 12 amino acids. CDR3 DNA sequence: TGCAGCGTAGGAACAGGGGCCGGGGAGCTGTTTTTT. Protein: CSVGTGAGELFF.

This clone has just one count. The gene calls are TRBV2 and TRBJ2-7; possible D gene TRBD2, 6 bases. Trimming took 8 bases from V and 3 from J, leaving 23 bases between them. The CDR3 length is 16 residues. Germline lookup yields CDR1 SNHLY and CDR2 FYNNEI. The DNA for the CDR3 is TGTGCCAGCCGCTTCCAGTTGGGGCGGGACCTCTACGAGCAGTACTTC. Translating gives CASRFQLGRDLYEQYF.

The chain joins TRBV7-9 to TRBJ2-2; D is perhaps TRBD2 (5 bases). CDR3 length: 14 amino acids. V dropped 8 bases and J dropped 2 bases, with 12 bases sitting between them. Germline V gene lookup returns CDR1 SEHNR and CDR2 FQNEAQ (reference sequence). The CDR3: CASHVGSNTGELFF. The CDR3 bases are TGTGCCAGCCATGTAGGGAGTAACACCGGGGAGCTGTTTTTT.

In DNA, the CDR3 is TGCGCCAGCAGCTTGTACCCCGGTGAGACTGAAGCTTTCTTT. Translating it yields CASSLYPGETEAFF. This chain connects TRBV5-1 to TRBJ1-1; D remains ambiguous. Germline CDR1 reads SGHRS; CDR2 reads YFSETQ. This CDR3 has 14 residues. With 1 base removed from V and 5 bases from J, the gap between germline ends came to 12 bases.